This TCR beta chain was sequenced in a study of T-cell memory formation after mild COVID-19. MiXCR was run by TCRdb on the 5' RACE reads, yielding one entry per CDR3 protein. Of around 250,000 distinct CDR3 sequences in the sample, approximately 10% were seen once. Germline loops: CDR1 SGDLS, CDR2 YYNGEE. Trimming left V 2 bases short and J 0 bases short, with 6 bases between. The CDR3 extends over 15 amino acids. This clonotype was seen repeatedly, ten times or more. This clonotype was obtained from a man aged 18 to 35 who had mild COVID-19 (a few samples of this study predate the infection). Cell type and time point are not known. The specimen was PBMCs or a T cell subset sorted from them (not recorded which). The rearrangement links TRBV9 to TRBJ1-6, with a possible D match to TRBD1 (5 bases). DNA of the CDR3: TGTGCCAGCAGCGTGACAGACTCCTATAATTCACCCCTCCACTTT. It yields the protein CASSVTDSYNSPLHF.